This TCR beta chain was sequenced in a study of blood T cell repertoires in COVID-19. Looking at the study overall: Donors in the United States, Italy and Spain gave samples during acute or convalescent COVID-19. From T cells, B-cell-depleted T cells, or PBMCs came the material, which was cDNA or gDNA.

In the original analysis: The authors estimated nucleated cell counts from reference gene primer amplification. Assay used: immunoSEQ multiplex PCR; TCRdb lists only in-frame clones, some missing. The V and J calls and clone size were taken over from that table, and D and trimming were inferred from the DNA. This sample yields about 160,000 clones, of which about 90% are seen a single time; more than 4.5% belongs to the top ten. Enrollment of patients from Seattle took place during active infection, with longitudinal follow-up. The CDR3 spans 13 residues. Germline CDR1 is SGHTA and CDR2 is FQGTGA. V was pared by 5 bases and J by 5 bases, with 7 bases between.

This clonotype originated in a man aged 30 to 39 with COVID-19, enrolled during active disease. The material sequenced was peripheral blood. The chain carries TRBV7-3 and TRBJ1-6; D unresolved. CDR3 protein: CASSEGDNSPLHF. The CDR3 region has the DNA TGTGCCAGCAGCGAGGGAGATAATTCACCCCTCCACTTT. Full variable domain (missing parts from reference TRBV7-3 and TRBJ1-6): GAGVSQTPSNKVTEKGKYVELRCDPISGHTALYWYRQSLGQGPEFLIYFQGTGAADDSGLPNDRFFAVRPEGSVSTLKIQRTERGDSAVYLCASSEGDNSPLHFGNGTRLTVT.